A selection of T cell receptor beta chains follows, all from one sample in a study of blood T cells in healthy people across ages. MiXCR was run by TCRdb on the 5' RACE reads, yielding one entry per CDR3 protein. The sample includes hundreds of thousands of distinct CDR3 sequences, roughly 25% seen only once; the top ten take around 3%. These data were likewise used in another study, on T cells of mothers and their children.

Input material: blood. These receptors were collected from a boy younger than 18 in good health. CDR3s include the opening cysteine and the closing phenylalanine or tryptophan. A D gene is named only where the DNA matches it firmly. Size values are once, few and many counts, or a class for expanded clones, and some rows have none.

>-|TRBV5-8|-|11|TRBJ1-1
CASKVNTEAFF
TGTGCCAGCAAGGTGAACACTGAAGCTTTCTTT
>TRBD2|TRBV12-3/TRBV12-4|few|16|TRBJ2-1
CACSSGTSFGSNEQFF
TGTGCCTGCAGTTCCGGGACTAGCTTCGGGAGCAATGAGCAGTTCTTC
>TRBD1|TRBV2|few|16|TRBJ1-4
CASSVRQGGTNEKLFF
TGTGCCAGCAGTGTACGACAGGGGGGCACTAATGAAAAACTGTTTTTT
>TRBD1|TRBV7-9|few|15|TRBJ2-1
CASSSPRGQGDEQFF
TGTGCCAGCAGCTCTCCTCGTGGGCAGGGGGATGAGCAGTTCTTC
>-|TRBV20-1|few|13|TRBJ2-5
CSARDTGLETQYF
TGCAGTGCTAGAGATACGGGGTTGGAGACCCAGTACTTC
>TRBD2|TRBV27|-|14|TRBJ2-7
CASSFGLGTYEQYF
TGTGCCAGCAGTTTCGGACTAGGAACCTACGAGCAGTACTTC
>-|TRBV3-1|-|14|TRBJ2-1
CASSLDGGLGEQFF
TGTGCCAGCAGTCTGGACGGAGGATTGGGTGAGCAGTTCTTC
>-|TRBV5-1|many|15|TRBJ1-5
CASSLTGLMNQPQHF
TGCGCCAGCAGCTTGACAGGGTTAATGAATCAGCCCCAGCATTTT
>-|TRBV12-3/TRBV12-4|-|14|TRBJ2-5
CASSLVGVRETQYF
TGTGCCAGCAGTTTAGTAGGGGTTCGGGAGACCCAGTACTTC
>-|TRBV20-1|-|12|TRBJ1-1
CSAGRTNTEAFF
TGCAGTGCCGGGAGGACCAACACTGAAGCTTTCTTT
>-|TRBV28|-|14|TRBJ2-4
CASRGGLAKNIQYF
TGTGCCAGCAGAGGAGGACTAGCCAAAAACATTCAGTACTTC
>TRBD1|TRBV5-1|-|13|TRBJ1-1
CASSSWTGRHVFF
TGCGCCAGCAGCTCATGGACAGGGCGGCATGTTTTCTTT
>-|TRBV20-1|-|12|TRBJ1-5
CSATQSNQPQHF
TGCAGTGCTACTCAGAGCAATCAGCCCCAGCATTTT
>TRBD1|TRBV20-1|few|14|TRBJ1-2
CRLGTGTDDYGYTF
TGCAGGCTGGGGACCGGGACAGACGACTATGGCTACACCTTC
>TRBD1|TRBV3-1|few|16|TRBJ2-3
CASSSTGTGSVDTQYF
TGTGCCAGCAGTTCAACCGGGACAGGGTCCGTGGATACGCAGTATTTT
>TRBD2|TRBV3-1|-|16|TRBJ2-7
CASSQAPGGPFDEQYF
TGTGCCAGCAGCCAAGCCCCGGGGGGGCCGTTCGACGAGCAGTACTTC
>TRBD2|TRBV2|-|15|TRBJ2-7
CASSERLAGEGEQYF
TGTGCCAGCAGTGAACGACTAGCGGGGGAAGGGGAGCAGTACTTC
>-|TRBV5-1|few|15|TRBJ1-4
CASSLVGRSNEKLFF
TGCGCCAGCAGCTTGGTTGGGCGGTCTAATGAAAAACTGTTTTTT
>TRBD1|TRBV20-1|few|15|TRBJ1-5
CSARETGVVNQPQHF
TGCAGTGCTAGAGAGACAGGGGTTGTGAATCAGCCCCAGCATTTT
>-|TRBV19|-|15|TRBJ2-2
CASSIYGRRTGELFF
TGTGCCAGTAGTATATATGGACGAAGGACCGGGGAGCTGTTTTTT
>TRBD2|TRBV27|-|15|TRBJ2-1
CASSGLAGGINEQFF
TGTGCCAGCAGCGGACTAGCGGGGGGTATCAATGAGCAGTTCTTC
>-|TRBV2|-|15|TRBJ2-4
CASSEDAIAKNIQYF
TGTGCCAGCAGTGAAGACGCCATAGCCAAAAACATTCAGTACTTC
>-|TRBV6-6|-|16|TRBJ2-5
CASSHTGIQYQETQYF
TGTGCCAGCAGCCACACGGGGATCCAGTACCAAGAGACCCAGTACTTC
>TRBD2|TRBV4-2|-|18|TRBJ2-1
CASSQDLGPGLAANEQFF
TGTGCCAGCAGCCAAGATCTTGGCCCCGGACTAGCGGCCAATGAGCAGTTCTTC
>TRBD1|TRBV10-3|-|13|TRBJ2-7
CAIMGQGFYEQYF
TGTGCCATCATGGGACAGGGATTCTACGAGCAGTACTTC
>-|TRBV5-5|-|15|TRBJ2-7
CASSLGPGTIYEQYF
TGTGCCAGCAGCTTGGGGCCGGGAACTATCTACGAGCAGTACTTC
>TRBD1|TRBV7-6|-|14|TRBJ1-2
CASSQHTGDYGYTF
TGTGCCAGCAGCCAACATACAGGGGACTATGGCTACACCTTC
>TRBD2|TRBV12-3/TRBV12-4|-|15|TRBJ2-3
CASSSSSGGHSTQYF
TGTGCCAGCAGTTCCTCTAGCGGGGGGCACTCTACGCAGTATTTT
>TRBD1|TRBV6-6|-|16|TRBJ1-5
CASSYSSRTGSQPQHF
TGTGCCAGCAGTTATTCAAGCAGGACAGGGAGTCAGCCCCAGCATTTT
>TRBD2|TRBV7-9|few|15|TRBJ2-1
CASSTSGGAYNEQFF
TGTGCCAGCAGTACTAGCGGGGGTGCCTACAATGAGCAGTTCTTC
>-|TRBV5-1|-|16|TRBJ2-7
CASSFTGTPFSYEQYF
TGCGCCAGCAGCTTTACGGGGACACCCTTCTCCTACGAGCAGTACTTC